This passage covers 17 T cell receptor beta chains from one sample sequenced in a study of CDR3 diversity in severe acne. MiXCR, applied by TCRdb to the PCR reads, yields one record per CDR3 protein. There are over 70,000 distinct CDR3 sequences in the sample; 51% occur only once, and 14% lies in the top ten. The sequenced sample consisted of blood. Receptors were obtained from a male donor in good health, without acne.

For the CDR3, the DNA is TGTGCCAGCAGCTTAGCCGGGGGCTCTGGGGCCAACGTCCTGACTTTC. Its protein is CASSLAGGSGANVLTF. The chain couples TRBV7-6 to TRBJ2-6; D might be TRBD2 (6 bases). The CDR3 loop spans 16 amino acids. The germline V gene encodes CDR1 SGHVS and CDR2 FNYEAQ. The V gene lost 0 bases and the J gene lost 0 bases, with 6 bases spanning the gap.

The V call is TRBV25-1, the J call TRBJ1-3, with unresolved D. V was clipped by 4 bases and J by 4 bases, with 14 bases between them. The length of the CDR3 is 15 residues. CDR1 and CDR2 (germline): MGHDK, SYGVNS. CDR3 in amino acids: CASSAIGRPGNTIYF. The CDR3 DNA reads as TGTGCCAGCAGTGCTATCGGTAGGCCCGGAAACACCATATATTTT.

The J gene is TRBJ2-6, the V gene TRBV28, with TRBD1 matching over 7 bases. The J segment lost 4 bases and the V segment lost 8 bases, leaving 8 bases of the junction unmatched. Looked up from germline, CDR1 is MDHEN and CDR2 is SYDVKM. The CDR3 extends over 15 amino acids. CDR3 in DNA: TGTGCCAGCTTCCGACAGGGCGCGGGGGCCAACGTCCTGACTTTC. This codes for CASFRQGAGANVLTF. Using reference TRBV28 and TRBJ2-6 for the parts outside the CDR3, the full variable domain is DVKVTQSSRYLVKRTGEKVFLECVQDMDHENMFWYRQDPGLGLRLIYFSYDVKMKEKGDIPEGYSVSREKKERFSLILESASTNQTSMYLCASFRQGAGANVLTFGAGSRLTVL.

As concerns this clonotype: The DNA is left out, because the CDR3 cannot be placed on it with certainty; the CDR3 is given as TCRdb lists it. The V and J genes are TRBV7-6 and TRBJ2-7; the D call in the table, TRBD1, was not verified against the DNA. The CDR3 length is 18 residues, termini included. Germline CDR1 and CDR2: SGHVS and FNYEAQ. This CDR3 is CASSFYICSAHDRGEQYF.

The chain couples TRBV7-3 to TRBJ2-7; D is possibly TRBD1 (6 bases). Looked up from germline, CDR1 is SGHTA and CDR2 is FQGTGA. The ends were cut back, 5 bases at V and 6 bases at J, with 17 bases in the middle. CDR3 size: 14 residues. CDR3 amino acids: CASSQDRRGSEQYF. The CDR3, as DNA: TGTGCCAGCAGCCAAGATCGCAGGGGATCCGAGCAGTACTTC.

The table lists this clonotype with many counts. The V call is TRBV18, the J call TRBJ1-1; tentative D call: TRBD1 (5 bases). The CDR3 runs to 15 residues. Germline-derived CDR1 and CDR2 are KGHSH and LQKENI. Trimming took 5 bases from V and 0 from J, leaving 13 bases between them. The CDR3 region is CASSDRGIMNTEAFF. In nucleotides, the CDR3 is TGTGCCAGCTCAGATAGGGGAATCATGAACACTGAAGCTTTCTTT. Full variable domain (rest looked up from reference TRBV18 and TRBJ1-1): NAGVMQNPRHLVRRRGQEARLRCSPMKGHSHVYWYRQLPEEGLKFMVYLQKENIIDESGMPKERFSAEFPKEGPSILRIQQVVRGDSAAYFCASSDRGIMNTEAFFGQGTRLTVV.

This clonotype has ten or more counts. V is TRBV6-6 and J is TRBJ1-2; D may be TRBD1 (5 bases). Between the trimmed V and J ends, which lost 0 bases and 4 bases, there was a span of 15 bases. Germline V CDR1 and CDR2: MNHNY, SVGAGI (reference sequence). The CDR3 sequence is 16 residues long. In DNA form, the CDR3 reads TGTGCCAGCAGTTACTCTTCCGAGGGGATCGTCTATGGCTACACCTTC. Protein sequence: CASSYSSEGIVYGYTF.

This clonotype appeared many times. The chain has TRBV6-1 and TRBJ2-7, with D possibly TRBD2 on 7 matching bases. V lost 7 bases to trimming and J lost 2 bases, with 15 bases between them. This CDR3 is built from 14 residues. The V gene's germline CDR1 is MNHNS and CDR2 SASEGT. The CDR3 bases are TGTGCCAGCACCTTCCGCGGGGGCACCTACGAGCAGTACTTC. This gives the protein CASTFRGGTYEQYF.

This clonotype was counted ten times or more. The chain carries TRBV27 and TRBJ2-5; TRBD2 matches 10 bases. Germline V gene data show CDR1 as MNHEY and CDR2 as SMNVEV (reference sequence). Trimming cost V 4 bases and J 5 bases; bases outside gene matches: 4. The CDR3 contains 14 residues. DNA for the CDR3: TGTGCCAGCAGTTCGGTGACTAGCGGGGAGACCCAGTACTTC. As protein: CASSSVTSGETQYF.

This clonotype was recorded many times. The chain joins TRBV19 to TRBJ2-1; the D gene is possibly TRBD1 (5 bases). From germline, CDR1 is LNHDA and CDR2 SQIVND (reference sequence). CDR3 length: 14 residues. With 5 bases removed from V and 6 bases from J, the gap between germline ends came to 14 bases. This CDR3 reads CASSRQGPINEQFF. In DNA, the CDR3 is TGTGCCAGTAGTCGGCAGGGCCCGATCAATGAGCAGTTCTTC.

This rearrangement joins TRBV2 to TRBJ2-7; 10 bases are a match to TRBD2. This CDR3 comprises 14 residues. Losses at the gene ends were 6 bases for V and 5 bases for J; bases not matched to a gene: 7. The V gene's germline CDR1 is SNHLY and CDR2 FYNNEI. The CDR3 loop reads CASSIGLAGDEQYF. The CDR3 bases are TGTGCCAGCAGCATTGGGCTAGCGGGAGACGAGCAGTACTTC.

In its sample, this clonotype was seen once. This chain links TRBV11-3 with TRBJ2-3; a weak D match, TRBD2 (6 bases). Germline V lookup: CDR1 SGHNT, CDR2 YENEEA. The V end was cut by 3 bases, the J end by 6 bases, with 19 bases between. The CDR3 is 16 amino acids. CDR3 residues: CASSFEHGTGRDTQYF. In DNA form, the CDR3 reads TGTGCCAGCAGCTTCGAACATGGGACGGGGAGGGATACGCAGTATTTT.

As regards this clonotype: The conserved phenylalanine or tryptophan is not found at the CDR3 terminus, so this likely reflects a read error. The DNA is left out, because the CDR3 cannot be placed on it with certainty; the CDR3 is given as TCRdb lists it. This rearrangement joins TRBV6-5 to TRBJ1-4. From germline, CDR1 is MNHEY and CDR2 SVGAGI. The CDR3 length is 10 residues, termini included. The CDR3 reads CASSYSEADY.

The sample holds a few counts of this clonotype. The chain employs TRBV2 and TRBJ2-6; tentatively, D is TRBD1 or TRBD2 (6 bases each). V lost 4 bases and J 2 bases, leaving 15 bases between the germline ends. This CDR3 comprises 17 residues. Germline-derived CDR1 and CDR2 are SNHLY and FYNNEI. DNA for the CDR3: TGTGCCAGCAGTGCGGACCTGGGGGGCCCTGGGGCCAACGTCCTGACTTTC. Translation gives CASSADLGGPGANVLTF.

Only a few counts were recorded for this clonotype. The CDR3 sequence: CSASGGQAYNEQFF. The CDR3 coding sequence is TGCAGTGCCAGTGGAGGTCAGGCCTACAATGAGCAGTTCTTC. This chain links TRBV20-1 with TRBJ2-1; D possibly corresponds to TRBD2 (5 bases). Trimming left V 6 bases short and J 2 bases short, with 14 bases between. CDR1 and CDR2 from the germline V gene are DFQATT and SNEGSKA (reference sequence). CDR3 length equals 14 residues.

V and J are TRBV29-1 and TRBJ2-3, with 14 nucleotides matching TRBD2. With 8 bases clipped from V and 8 bases from J, the junction kept 9 bases outside the gene matches. Germline values: CDR1 SQVTM, CDR2 ANQGSEA. CDR3 size: 14 residues. CDR3 loop: CSSTGTSGRGTQYF. The CDR3 DNA reads TGCAGCTCGACCGGGACTAGCGGGAGAGGTACGCAGTATTTT.

The count of this clonotype is one. V and J are TRBV19 and TRBJ1-6; TRBD1 might be the D (6 bases). The V gene lost 4 bases and the J gene lost 5 bases, with 21 bases spanning the gap. The CDR3 sequence is 18 residues long. Germline V gene sequence: CDR1 LNHDA, CDR2 SQIVND (reference sequence). The CDR3: CASSTTGFSALNNSPLHF. DNA for the CDR3: TGTGCCAGTAGTACGACAGGATTCTCGGCCCTGAATAATTCACCCCTCCACTTT.